This is a list of T cell receptor beta chains from one sample in a study of a mutant IDH1 vaccine in newly diagnosed glioma. These receptors' antigens are unknown. The method was immunoSEQ multiplex PCR; TCRdb's version includes in-frame clones alone and lacks a portion of them. Altogether over 60,000 clones are present, around 91% being singletons, with the ten largest covering 1.9%. Source: PBMCs, taken from a glioma patient whose treatment included an IDH1 peptide vaccine. The source is a man aged 40-49 years with glioma. Each CDR3 is given with its conserved first and last residue. The D gene is left open where the match is weak. Clone size is not always given. Where it is, it says once, few, many or a class for expanded clones.

size: NA; V: TRBV7-8; J: TRBJ2-1; D: TRBD2; CDR3: CASSPLYGTNDNEQFF; DNA: TGTGCCAGCAGCCCCCTTTACGGGACTAATGACAATGAGCAGTTCTTC
size: NA; V: TRBV19; J: TRBJ1-4; D: NA; CDR3: CASSSEGDQPEKLFF; DNA: TGTGCCAGTAGTTCTGAGGGAGATCAGCCGGAAAAACTGTTTTTT
size: NA; V: TRBV10-3; J: TRBJ2-1; D: NA; CDR3: CAISESGNMGNEQFF; DNA: TGTGCCATCAGTGAGTCGGGGAACATGGGGAATGAGCAGTTCTTC
size: NA; V: TRBV27; J: TRBJ2-5; D: NA; CDR3: CARETQYF; DNA: TGTGCCAGAGAGACCCAGTACTTC
size: few; V: TRBV10-3; J: TRBJ2-2; D: TRBD2; CDR3: CAISLGLAENTGELFF; DNA: TGTGCCATCAGCTTGGGACTAGCGGAGAACACCGGGGAGCTGTTTTTT
size: NA; V: TRBV5-4; J: TRBJ2-3; D: NA; CDR3: CASSPRRDQRGDTQYF; DNA: TGTGCCAGCAGCCCCCGACGGGACCAGCGTGGAGATACGCAGTATTTT
size: few; V: TRBV28; J: TRBJ2-3; D: TRBD1; CDR3: CASIPDRGPDTQYF; DNA: TGTGCCAGCATACCCGACAGGGGGCCAGATACGCAGTATTTT
size: NA; V: TRBV7-9; J: TRBJ1-3; D: NA; CDR3: CASSLVRGNTIYF; DNA: TGTGCCAGCAGCTTAGTCAGGGGAAACACCATATATTTT
size: NA; V: TRBV2; J: TRBJ2-3; D: NA; CDR3: CASSQGGVSNTQYF; DNA: TGTGCCTCATCACAGGGCGGGGTCTCCAATACGCAGTATTTT
size: NA; V: TRBV19; J: TRBJ2-2; D: NA; CDR3: CASSTPLQGDTGELFF; DNA: TGTGCCAGTAGTACCCCCCTTCAGGGAGACACCGGGGAGCTGTTTTTT
size: NA; V: TRBV5-1; J: TRBJ1-1; D: NA; CDR3: CASSLERLGGANTEAFF; DNA: TGCGCCAGCAGCTTGGAGCGATTGGGGGGCGCGAACACTGAAGCTTTCTTT
size: NA; V: TRBV28; J: TRBJ2-4; D: NA; CDR3: CASSLLRYKGIQYF; DNA: TGTGCCAGCAGTTTATTAAGGTACAAGGGCATTCAGTACTTC
size: NA; V: TRBV7-9; J: TRBJ1-5; D: TRBD1; CDR3: CASSPGQGGQPQHF; DNA: TGTGCCAGCAGCCCGGGACAGGGGGGCCAGCCCCAGCATTTT
size: NA; V: TRBV5-1; J: TRBJ1-2; D: TRBD1; CDR3: CASSLLQGKDGYTF; DNA: TGCGCCAGCAGCTTGCTACAGGGGAAGGATGGCTACACCTTC
size: NA; V: TRBV5-1; J: TRBJ1-5; D: TRBD1; CDR3: CASSLGPGQWDQPQHF; DNA: TGCGCCAGCAGCCTAGGACCGGGACAGTGGGATCAGCCCCAGCATTTT
size: NA; V: TRBV6-1; J: TRBJ1-5; D: NA; CDR3: CASSERGDSNQPQHF; DNA: TGTGCCAGCAGTGAAAGGGGGGACAGCAATCAGCCCCAGCATTTT
size: NA; V: TRBV6-5; J: TRBJ2-7; D: NA; CDR3: CASSPSYEQYF; DNA: TGTGCCAGCAGTCCTAGTTACGAGCAGTACTTC
size: NA; V: TRBV7-3; J: TRBJ2-1; D: NA; CDR3: CASSLGAVSYNEQFF; DNA: TGTGCCAGCAGCTTAGGGGCGGTTTCTTACAATGAGCAGTTCTTC
size: few; V: TRBV2; J: TRBJ1-6; D: NA; CDR3: CASSVGQFNNSPLHF; DNA: TGTGCCAGCAGTGTTGGACAGTTTAATAATTCACCCCTCCACTTT
size: NA; V: TRBV6-5; J: TRBJ2-1; D: NA; CDR3: CASSFAGIHNEQFF; DNA: TGTGCCAGCAGTTTCGCCGGGATCCACAATGAGCAGTTCTTC
size: NA; V: TRBV27; J: TRBJ1-5; D: NA; CDR3: CASSFSYLSNQPQHF; DNA: TGTGCCAGCAGTTTTTCCTACTTAAGCAATCAGCCCCAGCATTTT
size: NA; V: TRBV5-1; J: TRBJ2-3; D: TRBD1; CDR3: CASSSAGTGVTDTQYF; DNA: TGCGCCAGCAGCTCCGCCGGGACAGGGGTGACAGATACGCAGTATTTT
size: few; V: TRBV2; J: TRBJ1-1; D: NA; CDR3: CASSVRQLNTEAFF; DNA: TGTGCCAGCAGCGTCCGGCAGCTGAACACTGAAGCTTTCTTT
size: NA; V: TRBV10-3; J: TRBJ2-7; D: TRBD2; CDR3: CAIAARDYAEQYF; DNA: TGTGCCATCGCAGCCCGGGACTACGCGGAGCAGTACTTC
size: NA; V: TRBV28; J: TRBJ1-1; D: TRBD1; CDR3: CASSLIGTGDSATEAFF; DNA: TGTGCCAGCAGTTTAATCGGGACAGGGGACTCTGCCACTGAAGCTTTCTTT
size: once; V: TRBV7-2; J: TRBJ1-2; D: NA; CDR3: CASSSPDANYGYTF; DNA: TGTGCCAGCAGCTCCCCGGACGCAAACTATGGCTACACCTTC
size: NA; V: TRBV5-6; J: TRBJ2-5; D: NA; CDR3: CASSLGLTGETQYF; DNA: TGTGCCAGCAGCTTGGGCCTTACAGGGGAGACCCAGTACTTC
size: NA; V: TRBV6-5; J: TRBJ1-5; D: NA; CDR3: CASRPYSPQHF; DNA: TGTGCCAGCAGGCCTTATTCGCCCCAGCATTTT
size: NA; V: TRBV7-2; J: TRBJ1-1; D: NA; CDR3: CASRPVRLNTEAFF; DNA: TGTGCCAGCAGGCCCGTCAGGCTGAACACTGAAGCTTTCTTT
size: NA; V: TRBV7-2; J: TRBJ2-7; D: NA; CDR3: CASSLKHVQAGEQYF; DNA: TGTGCCAGCAGCTTAAAACACGTGCAGGCCGGCGAGCAGTACTTC
size: once; V: TRBV19; J: TRBJ2-1; D: NA; CDR3: CASSMSYNEQFF; DNA: TGTGCCAGTAGTATGAGCTACAATGAGCAGTTCTTC
size: NA; V: TRBV29-1; J: TRBJ1-4; D: NA; CDR3: CSVEDLGQGGEKLFF; DNA: TGCAGCGTTGAAGATCTCGGGCAGGGAGGTGAAAAACTGTTTTTT
size: NA; V: TRBV7-9; J: TRBJ2-3; D: TRBD2; CDR3: CATPRGGDTDTQYF; DNA: TGTGCCACCCCTCGCGGGGGAGATACAGATACGCAGTATTTT
size: NA; V: TRBV5-1; J: TRBJ1-1; D: TRBD1; CDR3: CASRSGTGPMNTEAFF; DNA: TGCGCCAGCAGGTCCGGGACAGGCCCAATGAACACTGAAGCTTTCTTT
size: NA; V: TRBV7-9; J: TRBJ1-2; D: NA; CDR3: CASSLVLTEAPYGYTF; DNA: TGTGCCAGCAGCTTAGTCTTGACAGAAGCCCCCTATGGCTACACCTTC
size: NA; V: TRBV2; J: TRBJ2-1; D: NA; CDR3: CASRPGGLGNEQFF; DNA: TGTGCCAGCAGGCCTGGGGGGCTGGGAAATGAGCAGTTCTTC
size: NA; V: TRBV19; J: TRBJ2-5; D: TRBD1; CDR3: CASSYRQGSGKTQYF; DNA: TGTGCCAGTAGTTACCGACAGGGGAGTGGAAAGACCCAGTACTTC
size: few; V: TRBV4-3; J: TRBJ2-7; D: NA; CDR3: CASSQEGWEEQYF; DNA: TGCGCCAGCAGCCAAGAAGGATGGGAGGAGCAGTACTTC
size: NA; V: TRBV7-2; J: TRBJ1-1; D: TRBD1; CDR3: CASSSTGTGNTEAFF; DNA: TGTGCCAGCAGCTCCACCGGGACAGGGAACACTGAAGCTTTCTTT
size: few; V: TRBV15; J: TRBJ1-1; D: NA; CDR3: CATRGERNTEAFF; DNA: TGTGCCACCAGGGGGGAAAGAAACACTGAAGCTTTCTTT
size: NA; V: TRBV5-4; J: TRBJ1-1; D: TRBD1; CDR3: CASSEAGGLLTEAFF; DNA: TGTGCCAGCAGTGAGGCAGGGGGCTTACTTACTGAAGCTTTCTTT
size: NA; V: TRBV19; J: TRBJ2-1; D: NA; CDR3: CASSAVGRTVYNEQFF; DNA: TGTGCCAGTAGTGCCGTGGGTAGGACAGTCTACAATGAGCAGTTCTTC
size: NA; V: TRBV7-2; J: TRBJ2-7; D: TRBD2; CDR3: CASKLNGGGSSYEQYF; DNA: TGTGCCAGCAAATTGAATGGGGGGGGTAGCTCCTACGAGCAGTACTTC
size: NA; V: TRBV7-8; J: TRBJ2-2; D: NA; CDR3: CASSPGHRYTGELFF; DNA: TGTGCCAGCAGCCCGGGACACCGGTACACCGGGGAGCTGTTTTTT
size: NA; V: TRBV28; J: TRBJ1-4; D: TRBD1; CDR3: CASSSQQGPLNEKLFF; DNA: TGTGCCAGCAGTTCCCAACAGGGGCCCCTTAATGAAAAACTGTTTTTT
size: NA; V: TRBV28; J: TRBJ1-6; D: NA; CDR3: CASSSGRYNSPLHF; DNA: TGTGCCAGCAGTTCTGGACGGTATAATTCACCCCTCCACTTT
size: NA; V: TRBV23-1; J: TRBJ2-2; D: NA; CDR3: CASSQSRRSTGELFF; DNA: TGCGCCAGCAGTCAATCGAGGAGGTCGACAGGGGAGCTGTTTTTT
size: NA; V: TRBV14; J: TRBJ2-7; D: NA; CDR3: CASSQVSYEQYF; DNA: TGTGCCAGCAGCCAAGTTTCCTACGAGCAGTACTTC
size: NA; V: TRBV28; J: TRBJ1-2; D: TRBD1; CDR3: CASRSGTGPGYTF; DNA: TGTGCCAGCAGGTCCGGGACAGGGCCTGGCTACACCTTC
size: NA; V: TRBV29-1; J: TRBJ2-1; D: NA; CDR3: CSVRGDTDNEQFF; DNA: TGCAGCGTTCGGGGGGACACGGACAATGAGCAGTTCTTC
size: NA; V: TRBV27; J: TRBJ2-6; D: NA; CDR3: CASSSGQFLSGANVLTF; DNA: TGTGCCAGCAGTTCCGGACAGTTCCTCTCTGGGGCCAACGTCCTGACTTTC
size: NA; V: TRBV19; J: TRBJ1-6; D: TRBD1; CDR3: CATARTGTNSPLHF; DNA: TGTGCCACCGCCCGGACAGGGACTAATTCACCCCTCCACTTT
size: NA; V: TRBV1; J: TRBJ1-5; D: NA; CDR3: CTSSRDRGSGNQPQHF; DNA: TGCACCAGCAGCCGGGACAGGGGTTCGGGCAATCAGCCCCAGCATTTT